This TCR beta chain derives from a study of T cell repertoires and HLA-DP antigens. Study information: Alloreactive CD4+ T cells targeted HLA-DP on transduced HeLa.

Comments on this clone: Its target is not known.

The CDR3 runs to 16 residues. V lost 4 bases, J lost 0 bases, and 15 bases lay in between. Germline CDR1 is LNHDA and CDR2 is SQIVND (reference sequence). Primers targeted 54 TRBV and 13 TRBJ segments. Sequenced by immunoSEQ multiplex PCR; TCRdb stores in-frame clones only, minus some. This sample has roughly 120,000 clones, with about 92% found just once. The clonotype originates from a woman aged 18-35 years in good health and CMV-seronegative. This chain links TRBV19 with TRBJ1-1; D ambiguous. The sequenced sample consisted of CD4+ T cells from PBMCs. DNA for the CDR3: TGTGCCAGTAGTAGGGATGTAGGACGGTTGAACACTGAAGCTTTCTTT. This translates into CASSRDVGRLNTEAFF.